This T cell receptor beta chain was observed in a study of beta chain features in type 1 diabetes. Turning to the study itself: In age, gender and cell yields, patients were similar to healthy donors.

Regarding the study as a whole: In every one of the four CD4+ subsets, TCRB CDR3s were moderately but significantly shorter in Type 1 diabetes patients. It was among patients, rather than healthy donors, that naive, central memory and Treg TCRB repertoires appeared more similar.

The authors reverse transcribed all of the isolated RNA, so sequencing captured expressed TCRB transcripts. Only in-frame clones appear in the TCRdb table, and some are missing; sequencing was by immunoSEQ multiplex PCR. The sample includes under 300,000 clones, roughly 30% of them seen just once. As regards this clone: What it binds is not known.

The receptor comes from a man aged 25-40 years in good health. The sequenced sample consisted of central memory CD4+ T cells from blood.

The CDR3 loop reads CSVQSVYGYTF. The CDR3 nucleotides are TGCAGCGTACAATCGGTCTATGGCTACACCTTC. The chain carries TRBV29-1 and TRBJ1-2, with unresolved D. Trimming stripped 6 bases from V and 4 bases from J, with 9 bases between. Germline CDR1 and CDR2: SQVTM and ANQGSEA. CDR3 length: 11 amino acids. The full variable domain, in which reference TRBV29-1 and TRBJ1-2 provide the parts outside the CDR3, is SAVISQKPSRDICQRGTSLTIQCQVDSQVTMMFWYRQQPGQSLTLIATANQGSEATYESGFVIDKFPISRPNLTFSTLTVSNMSPEDSSIYLCSVQSVYGYTFGSGTRLTVV.